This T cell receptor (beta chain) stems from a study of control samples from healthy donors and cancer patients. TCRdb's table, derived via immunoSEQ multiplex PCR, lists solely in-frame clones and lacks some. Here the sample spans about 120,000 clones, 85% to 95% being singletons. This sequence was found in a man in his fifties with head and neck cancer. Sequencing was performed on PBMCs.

The CDR3 region has the DNA TGTGCCAGCAGTCTAGGGGGGCGGCTCTCAGATACGCAGTATTTT. This sequence encodes CASSLGGRLSDTQYF. This chain connects TRBV6-5 to TRBJ2-3; D tentatively fits TRBD1 or TRBD2 (6 bases each). CDR1 is MNHEY, CDR2 SVGAGI, per germline. Trimming pared 5 bases from V and 4 bases from J, leaving 16 bases between. The CDR3 runs to 15 residues.